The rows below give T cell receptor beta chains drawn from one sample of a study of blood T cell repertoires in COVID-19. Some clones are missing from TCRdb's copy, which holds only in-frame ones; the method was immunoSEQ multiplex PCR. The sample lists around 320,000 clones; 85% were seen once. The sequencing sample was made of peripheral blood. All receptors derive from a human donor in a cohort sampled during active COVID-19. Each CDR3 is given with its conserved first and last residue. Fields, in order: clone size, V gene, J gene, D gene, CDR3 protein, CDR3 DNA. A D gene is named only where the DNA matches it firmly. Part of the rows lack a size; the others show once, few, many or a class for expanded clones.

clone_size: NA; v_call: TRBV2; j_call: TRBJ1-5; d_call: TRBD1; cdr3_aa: CASRSSGGSGNQPQHF; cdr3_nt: TGTGCCAGCAGGTCTTCAGGGGGCTCGGGCAATCAGCCCCAGCATTTT
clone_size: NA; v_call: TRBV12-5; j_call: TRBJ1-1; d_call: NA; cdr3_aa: CASGLILGYLMNTEAFF; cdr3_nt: TGTGCTAGTGGTTTGATCTTGGGCTACCTCATGAACACTGAAGCTTTCTTT
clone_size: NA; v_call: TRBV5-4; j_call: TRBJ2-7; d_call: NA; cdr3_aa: CASSPDGAYEQYF; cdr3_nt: TGTGCCAGCAGCCCCGATGGAGCCTACGAGCAGTACTTC
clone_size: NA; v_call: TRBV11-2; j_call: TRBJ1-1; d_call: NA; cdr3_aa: CASSRGIKNTEAFF; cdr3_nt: TGTGCCAGCAGCCGGGGGATAAAGAACACTGAAGCTTTCTTT
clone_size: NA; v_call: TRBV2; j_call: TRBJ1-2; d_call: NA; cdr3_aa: CASGQLVYGYTF; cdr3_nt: TGTGCCAGCGGACAGCTCGTATATGGCTACACCTTC
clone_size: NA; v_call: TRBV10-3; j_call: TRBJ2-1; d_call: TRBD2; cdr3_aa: CAISGGGVYNEQFF; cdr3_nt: TGTGCCATCAGCGGCGGGGGGGTCTACAATGAGCAGTTCTTC
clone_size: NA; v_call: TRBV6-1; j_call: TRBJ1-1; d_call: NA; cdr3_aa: CASSEWLAGSVDEAFF; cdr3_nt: TGTGCCAGCAGTGAATGGTTGGCAGGCTCCGTCGATGAAGCTTTCTTT
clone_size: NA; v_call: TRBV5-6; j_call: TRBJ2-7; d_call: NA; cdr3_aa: CASSLVPKMGTQSHEQYF; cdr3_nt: TGTGCCAGCAGCTTGGTGCCTAAGATGGGGACTCAGAGCCACGAGCAGTACTTC
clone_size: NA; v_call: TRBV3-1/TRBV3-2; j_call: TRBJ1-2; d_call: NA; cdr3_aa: CASSQDQGGLGYTF; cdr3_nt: TGTGCCAGCAGCCAAGACCAGGGTGGTCTTGGCTACACCTTC
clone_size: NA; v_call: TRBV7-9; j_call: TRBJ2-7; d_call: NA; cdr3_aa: CASSLDPGYEQYF; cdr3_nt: TGTGCCAGCAGCTTAGATCCAGGGTACGAGCAGTACTTC
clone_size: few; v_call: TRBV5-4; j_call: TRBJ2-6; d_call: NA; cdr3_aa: CASSSHRSGANVLTF; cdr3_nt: TGTGCCAGCAGCTCACACCGCTCTGGGGCCAACGTCCTGACTTTC
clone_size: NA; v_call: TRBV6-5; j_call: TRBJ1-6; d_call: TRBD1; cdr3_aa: CASRPAGTGNSPLHF; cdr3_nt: TGTGCCAGCAGACCTGCTGGGACAGGGAATTCACCCCTCCACTTT
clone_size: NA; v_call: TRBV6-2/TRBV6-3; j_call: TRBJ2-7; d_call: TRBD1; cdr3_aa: CASSNHGQGASYEQYF; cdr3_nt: TGTGCCAGCAGTAACCATGGACAGGGGGCATCGTACGAGCAGTACTTC
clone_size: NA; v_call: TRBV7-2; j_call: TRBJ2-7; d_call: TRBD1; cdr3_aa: CASSPRTGNEQYF; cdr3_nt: TGTGCCAGCAGCCCCCGGACAGGGAACGAGCAGTACTTC
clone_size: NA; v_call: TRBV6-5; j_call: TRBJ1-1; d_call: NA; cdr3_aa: CASSYAGGGEAFF; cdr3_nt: TGTGCCAGCAGTTACGCGGGGGGGGGTGAAGCTTTCTTT
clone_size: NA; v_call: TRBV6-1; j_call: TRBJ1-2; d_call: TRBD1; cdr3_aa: CASSEQTGLGYTF; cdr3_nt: TGTGCCAGCAGTGAACAGACAGGGCTTGGCTACACCTTC
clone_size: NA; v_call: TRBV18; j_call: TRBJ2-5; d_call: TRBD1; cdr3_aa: CASSSTGAETQYF; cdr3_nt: TGTGCCAGCTCATCGACAGGGGCAGAGACCCAGTACTTC
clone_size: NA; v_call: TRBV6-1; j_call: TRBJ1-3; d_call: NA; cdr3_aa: CASSDLGSAGNTIYF; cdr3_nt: TGTGCCAGCAGTGATTTGGGTAGCGCTGGAAACACCATATATTTT
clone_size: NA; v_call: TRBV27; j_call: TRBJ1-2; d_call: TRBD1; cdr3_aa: CASSFSAGGYGYTF; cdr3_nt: TGTGCCAGCAGTTTTAGCGCAGGGGGCTATGGCTACACCTTC
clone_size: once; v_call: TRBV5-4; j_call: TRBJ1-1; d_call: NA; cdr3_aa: CASSFPGPLTEAFF; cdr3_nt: TGTGCCAGCAGCTTCCCTGGCCCATTGACTGAAGCTTTCTTT
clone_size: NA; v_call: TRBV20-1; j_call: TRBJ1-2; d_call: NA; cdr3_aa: CSARIPQGYTF; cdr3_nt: TGCAGTGCCAGGATACCTCAAGGCTACACCTTC
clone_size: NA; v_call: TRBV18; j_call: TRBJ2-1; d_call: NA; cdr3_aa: CASSDFSGSPRNEQFF; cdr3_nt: TGTGCCAGCTCAGACTTTTCCGGGAGCCCACGGAATGAGCAGTTCTTC
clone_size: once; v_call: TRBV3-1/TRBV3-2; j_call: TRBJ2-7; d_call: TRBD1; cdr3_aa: CASSQDLAQGAYEQYF; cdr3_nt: TGTGCCAGCAGCCAAGACTTGGCTCAGGGGGCCTACGAGCAGTACTTC
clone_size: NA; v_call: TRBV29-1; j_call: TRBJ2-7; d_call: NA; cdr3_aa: CSVGSNYEQYF; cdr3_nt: TGCAGCGTTGGCTCTAATTACGAGCAGTACTTC
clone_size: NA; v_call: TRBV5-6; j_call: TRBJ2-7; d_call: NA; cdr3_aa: CASSYGQTYEQYF; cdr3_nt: TGTGCCAGCAGCTACGGACAGACCTACGAGCAGTACTTC
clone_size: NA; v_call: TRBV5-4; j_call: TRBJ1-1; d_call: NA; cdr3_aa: CASSWGGGVYTEAFF; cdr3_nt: TGTGCCAGCAGCTGGGGCGGGGGGGTTTACACTGAAGCTTTCTTT
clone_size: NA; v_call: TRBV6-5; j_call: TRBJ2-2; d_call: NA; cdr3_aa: CASSYSASGGELFF; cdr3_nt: TGTGCCAGCAGTTACTCGGCTTCTGGTGGGGAGCTGTTTTTT
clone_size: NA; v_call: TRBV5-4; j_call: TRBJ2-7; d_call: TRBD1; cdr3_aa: CASRKAGTGFEQYF; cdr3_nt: TGTGCCAGCAGGAAGGCCGGGACAGGCTTCGAGCAGTACTTC
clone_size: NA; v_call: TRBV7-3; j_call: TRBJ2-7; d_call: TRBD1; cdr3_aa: CASSPGQGNEQYF; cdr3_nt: TGTGCCAGCAGCCCGGGACAGGGAAACGAGCAGTACTTC
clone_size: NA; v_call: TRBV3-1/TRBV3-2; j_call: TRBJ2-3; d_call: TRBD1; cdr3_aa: CASRLGTGRVDTQYF; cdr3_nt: TGTGCCAGCAGGCTCGGGACAGGGCGAGTGGATACGCAGTATTTT
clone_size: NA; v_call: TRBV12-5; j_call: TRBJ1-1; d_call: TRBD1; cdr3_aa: CAVRDRGTEAFF; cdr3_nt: TGTGCCGTCCGGGACAGGGGAACTGAAGCTTTCTTT
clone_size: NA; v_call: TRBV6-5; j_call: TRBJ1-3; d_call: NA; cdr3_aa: CASSYSRISGNTIYF; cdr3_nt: TGTGCCAGCAGTTACTCGCGTATCTCTGGAAACACCATATATTTT
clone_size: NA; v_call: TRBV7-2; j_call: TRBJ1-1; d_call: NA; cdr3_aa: CASSTSLGRTEAFF; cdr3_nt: TGTGCCAGCAGCACGTCTCTGGGGCGGACTGAAGCTTTCTTT
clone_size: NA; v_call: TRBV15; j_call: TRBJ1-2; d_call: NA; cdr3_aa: CATSRDQGPSYGYTF; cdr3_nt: TGTGCCACCAGCAGAGATCAGGGGCCGAGTTATGGCTACACCTTC
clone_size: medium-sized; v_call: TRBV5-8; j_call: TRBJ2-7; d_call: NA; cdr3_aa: CASSSGTLEQYF; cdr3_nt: TGTGCCAGCAGCTCAGGGACTCTTGAGCAGTACTTC
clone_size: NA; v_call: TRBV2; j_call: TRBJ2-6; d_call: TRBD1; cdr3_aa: CASSAGQGNPGANVLTF; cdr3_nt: TGTGCCAGCAGTGCCGGACAGGGGAACCCTGGGGCCAACGTCCTGACTTTC
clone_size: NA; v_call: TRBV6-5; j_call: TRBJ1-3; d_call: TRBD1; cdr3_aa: CASRKGATSGNTIYF; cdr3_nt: TGTGCCAGCAGAAAGGGGGCTACCTCTGGAAACACCATATATTTT
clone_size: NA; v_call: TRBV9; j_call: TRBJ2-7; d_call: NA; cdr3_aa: CASSVAQGGEQYF; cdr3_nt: TGTGCCAGCAGCGTAGCTCAGGGAGGCGAGCAGTACTTC
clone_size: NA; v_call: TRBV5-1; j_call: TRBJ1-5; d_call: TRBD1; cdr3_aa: CASSSGTGDPQPQHF; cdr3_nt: TGCGCCAGCAGTTCCGGGACAGGGGATCCTCAGCCCCAGCATTTT
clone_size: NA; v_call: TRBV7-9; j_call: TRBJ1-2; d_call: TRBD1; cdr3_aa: CASSRPGTGEDGYTF; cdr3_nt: TGTGCCAGCAGCCGTCCCGGGACAGGGGAAGATGGCTACACCTTC
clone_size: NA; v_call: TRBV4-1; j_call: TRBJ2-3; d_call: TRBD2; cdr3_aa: CASSQDGLRSGVTDTQYF; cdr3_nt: TGCGCCAGCAGCCAAGATGGATTGCGTAGCGGGGTTACAGATACGCAGTATTTT
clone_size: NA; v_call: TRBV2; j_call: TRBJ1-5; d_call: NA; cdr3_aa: CASSPTQGNQPQHF; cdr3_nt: TGTGCCAGCAGTCCGACACAGGGCAATCAGCCCCAGCATTTT
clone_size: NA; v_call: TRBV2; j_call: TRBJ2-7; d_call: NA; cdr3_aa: CASSKLTYEQYF; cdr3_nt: TGTGCCAGCAGTAAACTAACCTACGAGCAGTACTTC
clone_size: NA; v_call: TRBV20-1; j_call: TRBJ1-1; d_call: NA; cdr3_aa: CSAKGLVEAFF; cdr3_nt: TGCAGTGCGAAGGGGCTTGTTGAAGCTTTCTTT
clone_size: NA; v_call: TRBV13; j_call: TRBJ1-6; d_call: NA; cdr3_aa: CASSLRRKTDNSPLHF; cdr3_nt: TGTGCCAGCAGCTTACGACGGAAGACTGATAATTCACCCCTCCACTTT
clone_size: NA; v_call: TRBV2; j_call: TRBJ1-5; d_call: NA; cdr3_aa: CASRGPNQPQHF; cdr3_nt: TGTGCCAGCAGGGGCCCGAATCAGCCCCAGCATTTT
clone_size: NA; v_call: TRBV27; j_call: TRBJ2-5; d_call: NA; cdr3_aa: CASSWTSRAQETQYF; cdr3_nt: TGTGCCAGCAGTTGGACATCCAGGGCCCAAGAGACCCAGTACTTC
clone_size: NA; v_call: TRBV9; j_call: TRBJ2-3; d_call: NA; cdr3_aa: CASSVGGTDTQYF; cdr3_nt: TGTGCCAGCAGCGTAGGAGGGACAGATACGCAGTATTTT
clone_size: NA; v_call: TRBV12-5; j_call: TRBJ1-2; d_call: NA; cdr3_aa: CASGPQGPYGYTF; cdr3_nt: TGTGCTAGTGGCCCACAGGGACCTTATGGCTACACCTTC
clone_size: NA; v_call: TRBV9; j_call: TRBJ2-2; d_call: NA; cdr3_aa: CASSVGGTGELFF; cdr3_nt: TGTGCCAGCAGCGTAGGAGGGACCGGGGAGCTGTTTTTT
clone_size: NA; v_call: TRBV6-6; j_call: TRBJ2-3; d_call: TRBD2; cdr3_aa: CASSTPSGVRDTQYF; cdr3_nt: TGTGCCAGCAGTACCCCTAGCGGGGTGCGGGATACGCAGTATTTT